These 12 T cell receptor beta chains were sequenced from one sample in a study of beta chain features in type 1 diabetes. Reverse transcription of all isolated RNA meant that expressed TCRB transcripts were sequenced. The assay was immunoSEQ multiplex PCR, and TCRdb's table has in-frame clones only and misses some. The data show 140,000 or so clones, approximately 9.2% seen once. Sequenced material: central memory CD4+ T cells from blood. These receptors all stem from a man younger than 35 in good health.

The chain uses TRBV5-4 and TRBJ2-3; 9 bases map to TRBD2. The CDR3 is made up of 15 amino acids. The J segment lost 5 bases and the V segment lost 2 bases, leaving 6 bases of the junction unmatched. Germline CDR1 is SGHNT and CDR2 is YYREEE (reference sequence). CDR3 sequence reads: CASSLGSGGLDTQYF. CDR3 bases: TGTGCCAGCAGCTTAGGCAGCGGGGGGCTAGATACGCAGTATTTT.

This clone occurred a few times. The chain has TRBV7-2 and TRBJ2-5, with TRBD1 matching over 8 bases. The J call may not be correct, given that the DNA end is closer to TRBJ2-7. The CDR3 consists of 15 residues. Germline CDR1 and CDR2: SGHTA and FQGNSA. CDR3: CASSLSGGVLSEQYF. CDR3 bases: TGTGCCAGCAGCCTGTCAGGGGGCGTCCTGTCCGAGCAGTACTTC.

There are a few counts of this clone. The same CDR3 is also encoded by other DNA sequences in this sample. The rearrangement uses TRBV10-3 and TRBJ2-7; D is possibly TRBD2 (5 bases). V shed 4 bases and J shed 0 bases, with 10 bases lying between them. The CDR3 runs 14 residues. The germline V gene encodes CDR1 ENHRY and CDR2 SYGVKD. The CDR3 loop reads CAISGTGSSYEQYF. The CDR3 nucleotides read TGTGCCATCAGTGGAACGGGAAGCTCCTACGAGCAGTACTTC.

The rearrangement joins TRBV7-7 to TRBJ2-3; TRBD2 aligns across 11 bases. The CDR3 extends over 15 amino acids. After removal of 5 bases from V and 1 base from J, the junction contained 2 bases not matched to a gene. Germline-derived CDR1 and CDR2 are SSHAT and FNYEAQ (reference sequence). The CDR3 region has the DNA TGTGCCAGCAGCCAGACTAGCGGGGGCACAGATACGCAGTATTTT. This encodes CASSQTSGGTDTQYF.

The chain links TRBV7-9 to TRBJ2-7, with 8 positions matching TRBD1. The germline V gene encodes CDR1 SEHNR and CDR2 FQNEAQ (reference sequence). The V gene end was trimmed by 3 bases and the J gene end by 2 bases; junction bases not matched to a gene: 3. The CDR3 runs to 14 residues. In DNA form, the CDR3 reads TGTGCCAGCAGCTTCGGACAGGGAACCTACGAGCAGTACTTC. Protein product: CASSFGQGTYEQYF.

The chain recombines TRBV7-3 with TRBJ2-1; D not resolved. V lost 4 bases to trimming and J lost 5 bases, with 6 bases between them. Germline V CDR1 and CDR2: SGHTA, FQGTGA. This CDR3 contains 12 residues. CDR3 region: CASSYSNNEQFF. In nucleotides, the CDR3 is TGTGCCAGCAGCTACTCGAACAATGAGCAGTTCTTC. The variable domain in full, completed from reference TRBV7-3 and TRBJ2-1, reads GAGVSQTPSNKVTEKGKYVELRCDPISGHTALYWYRQSLGQGPEFLIYFQGTGAADDSGLPNDRFFAVRPEGSVSTLKIQRTERGDSAVYLCASSYSNNEQFFGPGTRLTVL.

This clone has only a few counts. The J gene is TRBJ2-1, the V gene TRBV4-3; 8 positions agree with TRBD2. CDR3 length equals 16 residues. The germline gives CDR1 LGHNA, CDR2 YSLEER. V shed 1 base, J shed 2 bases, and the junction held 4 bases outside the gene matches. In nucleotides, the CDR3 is TGCGCCAGCAGCCAAGGCGGGGGGACGGCCTACAATGAGCAGTTCTTC. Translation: CASSQGGGTAYNEQFF.

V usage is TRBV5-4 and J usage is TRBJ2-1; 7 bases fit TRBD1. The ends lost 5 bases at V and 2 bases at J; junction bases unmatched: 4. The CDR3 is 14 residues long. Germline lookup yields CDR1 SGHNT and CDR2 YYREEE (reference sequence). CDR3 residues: CASSRQGPYNEQFF. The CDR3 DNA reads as TGTGCCAGCAGTCGACAGGGCCCCTACAATGAGCAGTTCTTC. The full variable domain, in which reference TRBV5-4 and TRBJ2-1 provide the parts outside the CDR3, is ETGVTQSPTHLIKTRGQQVTLRCSSQSGHNTVSWYQQALGQGPQFIFQYYREEENGRGNFPPRFSGLQFPNYSSELNVNALELDDSALYLCASSRQGPYNEQFFGPGTRLTVL.

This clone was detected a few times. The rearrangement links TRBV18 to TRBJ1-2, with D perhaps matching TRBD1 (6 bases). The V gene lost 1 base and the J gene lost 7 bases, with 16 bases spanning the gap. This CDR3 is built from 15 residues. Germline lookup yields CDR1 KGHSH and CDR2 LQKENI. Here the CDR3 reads CASSPQRSGESGYTF. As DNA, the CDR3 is TGTGCCAGCTCACCACAACGTTCAGGGGAGTCTGGCTACACCTTC.

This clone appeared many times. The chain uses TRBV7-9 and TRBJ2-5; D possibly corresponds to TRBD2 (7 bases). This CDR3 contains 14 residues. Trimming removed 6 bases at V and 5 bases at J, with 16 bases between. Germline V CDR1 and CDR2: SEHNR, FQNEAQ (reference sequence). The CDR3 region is CASSPDGGGETQYF. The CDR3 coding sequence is TGTGCCAGCAGTCCCGACGGCGGGGGCGAGACCCAGTACTTC. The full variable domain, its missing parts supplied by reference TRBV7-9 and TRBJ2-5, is DTGVSQNPRHKITKRGQNVTFRCDPISEHNRLYWYRQTLGQGPEFLTYFQNEAQLEKSRLLSDRFSAERPKGSFSTLEIQRTEQGDSAMYLCASSPDGGGETQYFGPGTRLLVL.

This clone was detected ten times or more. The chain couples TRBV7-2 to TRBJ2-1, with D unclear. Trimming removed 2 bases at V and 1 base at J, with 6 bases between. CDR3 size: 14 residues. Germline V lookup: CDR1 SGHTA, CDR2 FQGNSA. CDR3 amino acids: CASSLPFSYNEQFF. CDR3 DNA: TGTGCCAGCAGCTTACCCTTTTCCTACAATGAGCAGTTCTTC.

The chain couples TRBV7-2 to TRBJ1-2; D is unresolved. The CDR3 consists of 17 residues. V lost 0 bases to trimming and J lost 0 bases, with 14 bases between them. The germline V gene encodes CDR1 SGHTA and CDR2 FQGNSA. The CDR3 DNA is TGTGCCAGCAGCTTAGCGTTAGTTCCAACTTCTAACTATGGCTACACCTTC. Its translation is CASSLALVPTSNYGYTF.